This T cell receptor (beta chain) was observed in a study of blood T cell repertoires in COVID-19. Study-wide background: T cells, B-cell-depleted T cells, or PBMCs supplied cDNA or gDNA.

The trim removed 3 bases at V and 3 bases at J, leaving 8 bases unmatched. Germline assignment: CDR1 MDHEN and CDR2 SYDVKM. The CDR3 contains 17 residues. Profiling relied on immunoSEQ multiplex PCR, and the TCRdb table lists in-frame clones only, not all of them. The sample gives tens of thousands of clones, roughly 89% of which show up once; 4% to 5% is in the top ten. Sequenced material: peripheral blood. The origin of this receptor is a woman between 50 and 59 years old with active COVID-19. This chain connects TRBV28 to TRBJ2-7, with 13 bases aligning to TRBD2. CDR3 in DNA: TGTGCCAGCAGTTTTCCTTGGACTAGCGGGAGAAACTACGAGCAGTACTTC. Translated: CASSFPWTSGRNYEQYF.